This TCR beta chain is from a study of blood T cell repertoires in COVID-19. The CDR3 has 15 residues. With 4 bases clipped from V and 3 bases from J, the junction kept 4 bases outside the gene matches. Germline CDR1 and CDR2: SGHDT and YYEEEE. Measured with immunoSEQ multiplex PCR; TCRdb has only the in-frame clones, and not every one. The table lists 250,000 or so clones, 86% of them singletons, with around 8.8% in the top ten. This TCR derives from a man aged 40-50 years with active or convalescent COVID-19. Sequenced material: peripheral blood. V gene TRBV5-6 combines with J gene TRBJ1-5, with 10 nucleotides matching TRBD1. As DNA, the CDR3 is TGTGCCAGCAGCACGACAGGGGGCCTCAATCAGCCCCAGCATTTT. Its protein is CASSTTGGLNQPQHF.